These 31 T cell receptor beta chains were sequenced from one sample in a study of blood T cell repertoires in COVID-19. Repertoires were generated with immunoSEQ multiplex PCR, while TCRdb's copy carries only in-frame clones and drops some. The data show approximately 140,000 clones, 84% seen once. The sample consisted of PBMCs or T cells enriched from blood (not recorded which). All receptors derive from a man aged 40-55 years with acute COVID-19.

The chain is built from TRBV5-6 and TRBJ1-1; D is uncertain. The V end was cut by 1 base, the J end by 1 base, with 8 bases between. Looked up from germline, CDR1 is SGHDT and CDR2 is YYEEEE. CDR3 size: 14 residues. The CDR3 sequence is CASSLWAGNTEAFF. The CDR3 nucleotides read TGTGCCAGCAGCTTGTGGGCAGGGAACACTGAAGCTTTCTTT.

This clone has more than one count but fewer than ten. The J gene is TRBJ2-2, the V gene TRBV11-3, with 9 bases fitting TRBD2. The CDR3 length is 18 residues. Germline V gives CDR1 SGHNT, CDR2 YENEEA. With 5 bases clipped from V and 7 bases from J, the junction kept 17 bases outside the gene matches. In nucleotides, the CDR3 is TGTGCCAGCAGCCCTACCGGCTCTGGCGGGGGGGATATCGGGGAGCTGTTTTTT. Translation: CASSPTGSGGGDIGELFF.

Here the CDR3 reads CASSSRQGPDTQYF. The CDR3, as DNA: TGTGCCAGCAGCTCTCGACAGGGGCCAGATACGCAGTATTTT. The rearrangement joins TRBV11-3 to TRBJ2-3; 8 bases align to TRBD1. From germline, CDR1 is SGHNT and CDR2 YENEEA. Trimming took 4 bases from V and 4 from J; bases not matched to a gene: 4. The CDR3 has 14 residues. The entire variable domain, with the rest obtained from reference TRBV11-3 and TRBJ2-3, is as follows: EAGVVQSPRYKIIEKKQPVAFWCNPISGHNTLYWYLQNLGQGPELLIRYENEEAVDDSQLPKDRFSAERLKGVDSTLKIQPAELGDSAVYLCASSSRQGPDTQYFGPGTRLTVL.

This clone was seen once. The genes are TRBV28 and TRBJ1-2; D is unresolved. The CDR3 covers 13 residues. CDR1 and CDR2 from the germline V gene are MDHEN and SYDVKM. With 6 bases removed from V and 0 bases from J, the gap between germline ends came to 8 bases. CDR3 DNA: TGTGCCAGCAGAAGGACTGCTAACTATGGCTACACCTTC. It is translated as CASRRTANYGYTF.

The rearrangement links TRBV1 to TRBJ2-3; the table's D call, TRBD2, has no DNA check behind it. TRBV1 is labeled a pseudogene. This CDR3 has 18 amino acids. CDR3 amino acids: CTSSPTSGGQQGTDTQYF. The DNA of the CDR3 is TGCACCAGCAGCCCTACTAGCGGGGGGCAGCAAGGTACAGATACGCAGTATTTT.

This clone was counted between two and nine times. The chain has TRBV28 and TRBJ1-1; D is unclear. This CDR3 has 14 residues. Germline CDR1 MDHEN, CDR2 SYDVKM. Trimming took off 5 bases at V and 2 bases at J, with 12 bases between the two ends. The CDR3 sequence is CASSPPGFNTEAFF. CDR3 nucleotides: TGTGCCAGCAGTCCCCCGGGTTTTAACACTGAAGCTTTCTTT.

The CDR3 loop reads CASKRTQGDTQYF. CDR3 nucleotides: TGTGCCAGCAAAAGAACCCAGGGCGATACGCAGTATTTT. This chain connects TRBV6-5 to TRBJ2-3; weak D call: TRBD1 (5 bases). V shed 7 bases and J shed 6 bases, with 14 bases lying between them. The CDR3 runs 13 residues. Germline V gene lookup returns CDR1 MNHEY and CDR2 SVGAGI.

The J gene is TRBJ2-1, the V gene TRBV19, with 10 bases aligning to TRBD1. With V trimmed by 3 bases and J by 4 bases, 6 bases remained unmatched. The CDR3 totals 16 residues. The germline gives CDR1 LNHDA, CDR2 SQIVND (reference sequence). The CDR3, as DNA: TGTGCCAGTAGTATCTCCCCGGGACAGGGGTACAATGAGCAGTTCTTC. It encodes CASSISPGQGYNEQFF.

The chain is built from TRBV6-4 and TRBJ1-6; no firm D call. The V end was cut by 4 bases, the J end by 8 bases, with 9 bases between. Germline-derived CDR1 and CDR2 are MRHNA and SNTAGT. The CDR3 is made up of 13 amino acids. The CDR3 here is CASSVDLDSPLHF. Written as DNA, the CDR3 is TGTGCCAGCAGTGTCGATTTAGATTCACCCCTCCACTTT.

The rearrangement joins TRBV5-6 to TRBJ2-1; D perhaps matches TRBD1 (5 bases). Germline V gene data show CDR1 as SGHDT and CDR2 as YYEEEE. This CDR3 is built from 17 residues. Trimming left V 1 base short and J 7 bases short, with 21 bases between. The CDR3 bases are TGTGCCAGCAGCTTGCTTAGAGGTGGGGCTGAAAAGAATGAGCAGTTCTTC. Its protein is CASSLLRGGAEKNEQFF.

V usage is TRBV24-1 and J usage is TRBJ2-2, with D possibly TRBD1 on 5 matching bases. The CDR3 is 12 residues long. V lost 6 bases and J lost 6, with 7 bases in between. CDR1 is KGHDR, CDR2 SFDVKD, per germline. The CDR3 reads CATSPGSGELFF. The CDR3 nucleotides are TGTGCCACCAGTCCAGGGTCCGGGGAGCTGTTTTTT.

The CDR3: CASSLGGRDLGETQYF. DNA for the CDR3: TGTGCCAGCAGTTTGGGAGGGAGGGACTTAGGAGAGACCCAGTACTTC. The chain uses TRBV28 and TRBJ2-5; 7 bases agree with TRBD2. The junction had 11 bases not matched to a gene; V was cut back by 3 bases and J by 4 bases. This CDR3 is 16 amino acids long. Germline CDR1 MDHEN, CDR2 SYDVKM.

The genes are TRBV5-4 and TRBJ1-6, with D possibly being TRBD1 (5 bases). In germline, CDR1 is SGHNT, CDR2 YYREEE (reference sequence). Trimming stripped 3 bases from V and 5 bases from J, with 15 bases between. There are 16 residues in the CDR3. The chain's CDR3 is CASSSIGRGHNSPLHF. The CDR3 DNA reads TGTGCCAGCAGCTCGATCGGGAGGGGCCATAATTCACCCCTCCACTTT.

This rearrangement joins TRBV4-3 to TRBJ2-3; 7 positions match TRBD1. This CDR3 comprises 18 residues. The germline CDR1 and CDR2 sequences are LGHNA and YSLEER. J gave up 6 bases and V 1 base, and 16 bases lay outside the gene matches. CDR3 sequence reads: CASSQGITGALGVDTQYF. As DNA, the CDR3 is TGCGCCAGCAGCCAAGGGATAACAGGGGCCCTGGGTGTGGATACGCAGTATTTT.

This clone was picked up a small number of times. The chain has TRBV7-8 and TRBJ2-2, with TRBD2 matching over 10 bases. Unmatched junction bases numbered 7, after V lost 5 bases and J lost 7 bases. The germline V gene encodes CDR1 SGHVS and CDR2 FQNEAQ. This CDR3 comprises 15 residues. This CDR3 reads CASSASGGASGELFF. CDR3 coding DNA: TGTGCCAGCAGCGCAAGCGGGGGGGCCAGCGGGGAGCTGTTTTTT.

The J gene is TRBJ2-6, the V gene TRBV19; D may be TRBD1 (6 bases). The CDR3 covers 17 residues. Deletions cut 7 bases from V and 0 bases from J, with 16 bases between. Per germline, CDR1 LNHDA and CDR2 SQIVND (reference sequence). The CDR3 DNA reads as TGTGCCAGTACTATCAGGGGCCTCAACTCTGGGGCCAACGTCCTGACTTTC. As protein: CASTIRGLNSGANVLTF. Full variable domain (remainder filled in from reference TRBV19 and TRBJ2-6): DGGITQSPKYLFRKEGQNVTLSCEQNLNHDAMYWYRQDPGQGLRLIYYSQIVNDFQKGDIAEGYSVSREKKESFPLTVTSAQKNPTAFYLCASTIRGLNSGANVLTFGAGSRLTVL.

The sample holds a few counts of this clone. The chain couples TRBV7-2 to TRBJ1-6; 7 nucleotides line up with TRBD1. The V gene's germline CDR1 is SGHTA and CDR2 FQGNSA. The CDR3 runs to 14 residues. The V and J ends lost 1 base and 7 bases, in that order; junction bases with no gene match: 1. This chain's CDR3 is CASSLEGQNSPLHF. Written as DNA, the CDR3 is TGTGCCAGCAGCTTAGAGGGACAGAATTCACCCCTCCACTTT.

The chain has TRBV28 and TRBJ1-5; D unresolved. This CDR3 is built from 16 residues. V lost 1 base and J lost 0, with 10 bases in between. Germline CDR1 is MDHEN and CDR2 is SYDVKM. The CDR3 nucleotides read TGTGCCAGCAGTTTATTGCTGGAGGATAGCAATCAGCCCCAGCATTTT. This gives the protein CASSLLLEDSNQPQHF.

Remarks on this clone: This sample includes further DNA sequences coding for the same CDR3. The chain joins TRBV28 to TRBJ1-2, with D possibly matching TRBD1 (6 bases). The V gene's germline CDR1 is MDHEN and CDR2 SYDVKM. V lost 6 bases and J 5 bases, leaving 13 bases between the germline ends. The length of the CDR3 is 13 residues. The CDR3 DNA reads TGTGCCAGCAGCCTACAAGGGGGTTATGGCTACACCTTC. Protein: CASSLQGGYGYTF.

Here the CDR3 DNA reads TGTGCCAGCAGCTTAGGCCTAGGGGGGGGTGGCTACACCTTC. Translation: CASSLGLGGGGYTF. This chain connects TRBV7-2 to TRBJ1-2; D is possibly TRBD1 (6 bases). V shed 1 base and J shed 7 bases, with 13 bases lying between them. Germline values: CDR1 SGHTA, CDR2 FQGNSA. The CDR3 totals 14 residues.

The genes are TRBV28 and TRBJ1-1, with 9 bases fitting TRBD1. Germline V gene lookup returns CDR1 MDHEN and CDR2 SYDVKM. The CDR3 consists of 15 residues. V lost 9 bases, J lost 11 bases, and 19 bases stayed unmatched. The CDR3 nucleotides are TGTGCCAGTAAACAGGGGGCCTTCCGGGCCGCTGGGGCTTTCTTT. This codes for CASKQGAFRAAGAFF.

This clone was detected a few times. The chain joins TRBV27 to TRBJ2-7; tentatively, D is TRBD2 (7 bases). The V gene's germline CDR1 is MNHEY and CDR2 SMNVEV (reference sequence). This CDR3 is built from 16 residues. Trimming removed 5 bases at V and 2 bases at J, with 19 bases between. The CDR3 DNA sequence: TGTGCCAGCAGTCCTTTCTATATAGGGGGGGCCTACGAGCAGTACTTC. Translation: CASSPFYIGGAYEQYF.

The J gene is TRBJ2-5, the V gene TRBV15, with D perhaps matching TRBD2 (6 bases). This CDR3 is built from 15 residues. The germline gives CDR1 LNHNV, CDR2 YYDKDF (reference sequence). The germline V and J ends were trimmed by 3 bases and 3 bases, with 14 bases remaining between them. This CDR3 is CATSSLLALEETQYF. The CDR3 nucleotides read TGTGCCACCAGCAGTTTGCTAGCGCTAGAAGAGACCCAGTACTTC.

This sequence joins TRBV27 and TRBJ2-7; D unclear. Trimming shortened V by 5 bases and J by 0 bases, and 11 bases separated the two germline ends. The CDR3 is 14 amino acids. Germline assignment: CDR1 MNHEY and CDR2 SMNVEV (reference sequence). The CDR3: CASSNQASSYEQYF. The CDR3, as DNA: TGTGCCAGCAGTAACCAGGCGAGCTCCTACGAGCAGTACTTC.

As DNA, the CDR3 is TGCAGCTTACTGGTTTATGAGACCCAGTACTTC. Its protein product is CSLLVYETQYF. V is TRBV20-1 and J is TRBJ2-5; D remains ambiguous. The CDR3 is 11 residues long. Per the germline V gene, CDR1 is DFQATT and CDR2 is SNEGSKA (reference sequence).

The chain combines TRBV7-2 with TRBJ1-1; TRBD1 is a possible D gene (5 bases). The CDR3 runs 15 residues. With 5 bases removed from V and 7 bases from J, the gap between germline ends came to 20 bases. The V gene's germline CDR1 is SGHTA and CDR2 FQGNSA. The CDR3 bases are TGTGCCAGCAGCCCCGGGCGGGGGAGGGTGGGTGAAGCTTTCTTT. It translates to CASSPGRGRVGEAFF.

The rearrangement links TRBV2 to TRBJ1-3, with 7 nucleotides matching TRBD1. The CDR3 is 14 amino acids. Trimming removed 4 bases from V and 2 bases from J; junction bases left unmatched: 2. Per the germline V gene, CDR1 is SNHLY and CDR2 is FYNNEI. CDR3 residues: CASSVGQAGNTIYF. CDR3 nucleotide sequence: TGTGCCAGCAGTGTAGGACAGGCTGGAAACACCATATATTTT.

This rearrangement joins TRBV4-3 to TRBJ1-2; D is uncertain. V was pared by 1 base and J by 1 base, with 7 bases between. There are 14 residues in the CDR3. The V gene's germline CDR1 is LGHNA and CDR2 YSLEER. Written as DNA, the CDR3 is TGCGCCAGCAGCCAAGGGACTCATAACTATGGCTACACCTTC. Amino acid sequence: CASSQGTHNYGYTF.

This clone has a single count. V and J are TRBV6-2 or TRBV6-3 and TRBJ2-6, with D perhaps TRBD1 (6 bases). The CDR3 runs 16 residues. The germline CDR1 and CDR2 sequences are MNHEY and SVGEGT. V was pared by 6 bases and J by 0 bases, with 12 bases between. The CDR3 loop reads CASSPYRDSGANVLTF. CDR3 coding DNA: TGTGCCAGCAGCCCCTACAGGGACTCTGGGGCCAACGTCCTGACTTTC.

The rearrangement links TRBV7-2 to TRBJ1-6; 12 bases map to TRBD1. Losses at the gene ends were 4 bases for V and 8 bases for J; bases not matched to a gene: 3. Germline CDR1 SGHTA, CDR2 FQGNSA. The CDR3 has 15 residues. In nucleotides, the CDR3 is TGTGCCAGCAGCTGGGGACAGGGGGCAGATTCACCCCTCCACTTT. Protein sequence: CASSWGQGADSPLHF.

CDR3 protein: CASTWALLSSNQPQHF. The CDR3 region has the DNA TGTGCCAGCACCTGGGCCCTCCTAAGCTCCAATCAGCCCCAGCATTTT. The chain couples TRBV28 to TRBJ1-5; no reliable D call. V lost 7 bases to trimming and J lost 3 bases, with 19 bases between them. This CDR3 is built from 16 residues. Germline values: CDR1 MDHEN, CDR2 SYDVKM. Full variable domain (missing parts from reference TRBV28 and TRBJ1-5): DVKVTQSSRYLVKRTGEKVFLECVQDMDHENMFWYRQDPGLGLRLIYFSYDVKMKEKGDIPEGYSVSREKKERFSLILESASTNQTSMYLCASTWALLSSNQPQHFGDGTRLSIL.